The 8 T cell receptor beta chains reported below all come from one sample, sequenced in a study of blood T cell repertoires in COVID-19 (dated by TCRdb to between 2020 and 2021). Receptor amplification or capture employed the immunoSEQ multiplex PCR assay. This immuneACCESS table, as held by TCRdb, lists in-frame sequences with V and J called but not all clones. Of the missing ones, under half trace to an unresolved V gene in checked studies; the others have no known cause. The sample table records approximately 19,000 clones; around 92% of these occur just once. In total, the top ten clones hold around 6% of the sample. The material sequenced was peripheral blood. The receptors originated from a human donor in a cohort sampled during active COVID-19.

The chain combines TRBV6-6 with TRBJ2-4, with 8 bases that match TRBD1. Germline V lookup: CDR1 MNHNY, CDR2 SVGAGI (reference sequence). The CDR3 consists of 17 residues. V trimming: 5 bases; J trimming: 0 bases; junction bases outside the gene matches: 9. The CDR3 region is CASSPRDRILAKNIQYF. In nucleotides, the CDR3 is TGTGCCAGCAGTCCCAGGGACAGGATCCTAGCCAAAAACATTCAGTACTTC.

The sample holds one count of this clone. The chain couples TRBV4-2 to TRBJ2-4; 7 bases fit TRBD1. V shed 4 bases and J 5 bases; nucleotides not matched to a gene: 5. Germline V gene data show CDR1 as LGHNA and CDR2 as YNFKEQ. This CDR3 has 14 amino acids. The CDR3 here is CASSLTGDQNIQYF. In DNA form, the CDR3 reads TGTGCCAGCAGCCTCACAGGGGACCAAAACATTCAGTACTTC.

This clone is a singleton in its sample. The chain carries TRBV6-5 and TRBJ2-1, with TRBD1 matching 8 bases. Germline V gene lookup returns CDR1 MNHEY and CDR2 SVGAGI. This CDR3 has 15 amino acids. The J segment lost 6 bases and the V segment lost 5 bases, leaving 9 bases of the junction unmatched. The CDR3 bases are TGTGCCAGCAGTCCGCAGGGGGCGCTATCCAATGAGCAGTTCTTC. Its translation is CASSPQGALSNEQFF.

The rearrangement links TRBV6-5 to TRBJ1-6; perhaps TRBD1 as D (6 bases). CDR3 length equals 15 residues. V dropped 5 bases and J dropped 5 bases, with 13 bases sitting between them. Germline CDR1 is MNHEY and CDR2 is SVGAGI. CDR3 sequence (DNA): TGTGCCAGCAGTAGCTCCGGGACAAATAATTCACCCCTCCACTTT. It is translated as CASSSSGTNNSPLHF.

The rearrangement uses TRBV28 and TRBJ2-7; 8 bases match TRBD1. This CDR3 region has 13 residues. Germline CDR1 MDHEN, CDR2 SYDVKM. V shed 10 bases, J shed 4 bases, and the junction held 9 bases outside the gene matches. CDR3 loop: CAITQGGPYEQYF. CDR3 sequence (DNA): TGTGCCATCACACAGGGGGGCCCATACGAGCAGTACTTC.

This clone was recorded only once. J is TRBJ2-1 and V is TRBV6-2 or TRBV6-3; TRBD2 matches 7 bases. With V trimmed by 3 bases and J by 3 bases, 5 bases remained unmatched. CDR1 is MNHEY and CDR2 is SVGEGT in the germline V gene. The CDR3 consists of 15 residues. The CDR3 DNA reads TGTGCCAGCAGTTATAGGGCGGGGGACTACAATGAGCAGTTCTTC. Protein sequence: CASSYRAGDYNEQFF.

This clone was counted once. The chain joins TRBV9 to TRBJ2-7; the match to TRBD2 covers 11 bases. The V gene end was trimmed by 4 bases and the J gene end by 2 bases; junction bases not matched to a gene: 14. Germline V gene data show CDR1 as SGDLS and CDR2 as YYNGEE. The CDR3 consists of 18 residues. CDR3 protein: CASSPRLAGTLLPYEQYF. DNA for the CDR3: TGTGCCAGCAGCCCCCGACTAGCGGGAACGCTACTCCCCTACGAGCAGTACTTC.

This clone was recorded only once. V and J are TRBV5-6 and TRBJ2-7; tentatively, D is TRBD1 (5 bases). Trimming took off 3 bases at V and 6 bases at J, with 10 bases between the two ends. The germline V gene encodes CDR1 SGHDT and CDR2 YYEEEE. This CDR3 has 12 residues. The CDR3 DNA reads as TGTGCCAGCAGCTCCCAGGGTACCGAGCAGTACTTC. Translation: CASSSQGTEQYF.